Below, one TCR beta chain is given with its context. Vbeta (60) and Jbeta (13) primers were used in the PCR. Here immunoSEQ multiplex PCR was the method, and the copy in TCRdb shows in-frame clones only, minus some. Seen here are over 100,000 clones, over 60% observed once, and the top ten hold 1.5%. The entry originates in a study of cytomegalovirus exposure and HLA in healthy donors. The CDR3 has 12 amino acids. Germline-derived CDR1 and CDR2 are SGHRS and YFSETQ. The V end lost 4 bases, the J end lost 6 bases, and 11 bases lay between the germline ends. The sequencing input was PBMCs. The J gene is TRBJ2-7, the V gene TRBV5-1; D not resolved. The TCR was taken from a young man in good health and CMV-seronegative. The CDR3 coding sequence is TGCGCCAGCAGCCAGACGGGTTCCGAGCAGTACTTC. Protein sequence: CASSQTGSEQYF.